This T cell receptor (beta chain) was retrieved from a study of response to subunit inactivated influenza vaccine. V was shortened by 5 bases and J by 4 bases, with 12 bases between the two germline ends. Germline V gives CDR1 SEHNR, CDR2 FQNEAQ (reference sequence). This CDR3 spans 14 amino acids. TCRdb reanalysed the RT-PCR reads using MiXCR and keeps one entry per CDR3 protein. The sample lists about 610,000 distinct CDR3 sequences, 12% to 15% seen once, with around 10% in the top ten. The sample holds many counts of this clonotype. Source: PBMCs from blood, taken about 13 days after vaccination. This receptor was identified in a man aged 50 to 60 who received an inactivated influenza vaccine. The chain links TRBV7-9 to TRBJ2-1; D possibly corresponds to TRBD1 (6 bases). The CDR3 spells CASSRGTFYNEQFF. In DNA, the CDR3 is TGTGCCAGCAGCAGAGGGACATTTTACAATGAGCAGTTCTTC.